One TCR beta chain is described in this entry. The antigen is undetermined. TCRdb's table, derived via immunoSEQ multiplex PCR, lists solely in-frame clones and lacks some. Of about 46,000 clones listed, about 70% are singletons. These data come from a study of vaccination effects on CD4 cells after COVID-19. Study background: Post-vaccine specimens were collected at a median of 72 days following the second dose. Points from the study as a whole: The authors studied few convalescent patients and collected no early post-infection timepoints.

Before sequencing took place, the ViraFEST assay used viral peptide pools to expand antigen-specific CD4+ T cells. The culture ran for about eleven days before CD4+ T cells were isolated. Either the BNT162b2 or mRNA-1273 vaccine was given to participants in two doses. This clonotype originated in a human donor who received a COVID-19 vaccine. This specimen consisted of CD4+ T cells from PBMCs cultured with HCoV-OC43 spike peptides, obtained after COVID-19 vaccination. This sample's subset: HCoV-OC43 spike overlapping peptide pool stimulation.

CDR3 in amino acids: CASGDDSSGNTIYF. The CDR3 bases are TGCGCCAGTGGGGACGACAGTTCTGGAAACACCATATATTTT. V and J are TRBV5-1 and TRBJ1-3, with a weak D call TRBD1 (5 bases). V dropped 8 bases and J dropped 1 base, with 13 bases sitting between them. CDR3 length equals 14 residues. CDR1 is SGHRS and CDR2 is YFSETQ in the germline V gene.